Listed below are T cell receptor beta chains from one sample, sequenced in a study of response to subunit inactivated influenza vaccine. MiXCR, run by TCRdb on the RT-PCR reads, gives a single entry per CDR3 protein. The sample yields 550,000 to 800,000 distinct CDR3 sequences, about 15% seen once. The specimen was PBMCs from blood, collected approximately 12 days after vaccination. The receptor source for this set is a middle-aged man who received an inactivated influenza vaccine. CDR3s include the opening cysteine and the closing phenylalanine or tryptophan. Fields, in order: D gene, V gene, clone size, J gene, CDR3 protein, CDR3 DNA. The D gene is left open where the match is weak. Rows may omit the clone size; those that give it use once, few, many or a size class.

-,TRBV5-6,few,TRBJ2-3,CASSLGPPREADTQYF,TGTGCCAGCAGCTTGGGGCCCCCGAGGGAAGCAGATACGCAGTATTTT
-,TRBV28,many,TRBJ2-4,CASSRPQEAKNIQYF,TGTGCCAGCAGCCGGCCGCAGGAAGCCAAAAACATTCAGTACTTC
TRBD1,TRBV20-1,-,TRBJ2-7,CSGGQATYEQYF,TGCAGTGGGGGACAGGCTACCTACGAGCAGTACTTC
-,TRBV20-1,few,TRBJ2-2,CSARAGVGTGELFF,TGCAGTGCTAGAGCAGGGGTTGGCACCGGGGAGCTGTTTTTT
-,TRBV7-2,-,TRBJ1-1,CASSLVLGAKTFF,TGTGCCAGCAGCTTAGTGCTGGGTGCCAAGACTTTCTTT
TRBD2,TRBV5-1,few,TRBJ2-1,CASSLGAGDNEQFF,TGCGCCAGCAGCTTAGGAGCGGGAGACAATGAGCAGTTCTTC
TRBD1,TRBV20-1,few,TRBJ2-7,CSARAPVGQVNSYEQYF,TGCAGTGCTAGAGCCCCCGTAGGACAGGTAAACTCCTACGAGCAGTACTTC
-,TRBV20-1,few,TRBJ2-2,CSARDASGKTGELFF,TGCAGTGCTAGAGATGCTTCAGGGAAAACCGGGGAGCTGTTTTTT
-,TRBV29-1,few,TRBJ2-2,CSVVDPDSATGELFF,TGCAGCGTTGTAGACCCGGACAGTGCCACCGGGGAGCTGTTTTTT
TRBD1,TRBV5-1,-,TRBJ1-1,CASSRGTGGVAFF,TGCGCCAGCAGCAGGGGGACAGGGGGCGTAGCTTTCTTT
-,TRBV5-1,-,TRBJ2-6,CASSLQGANVLTF,TGCGCCAGCAGCCTGCAGGGGGCCAACGTCCTGACTTTC
-,TRBV28,-,TRBJ2-3,CASSSPNRGRQYF,TGTGCCAGCAGTTCTCCCAACCGGGGGAGGCAGTATTTT
-,TRBV3-1,few,TRBJ2-4,CASSQSGQNIQYF,TGTGCCAGCAGCCAAAGTGGCCAAAACATTCAGTACTTC
TRBD1,TRBV6-1,-,TRBJ2-2,CASSAGQGSPGELFF,TGTGCCAGCAGTGCCGGACAGGGGAGCCCCGGGGAGCTGTTTTTT
-,TRBV7-9,-,TRBJ2-3,CASSPGVQSTDTQYF,TGTGCCAGCAGCCCTGGGGTCCAGTCCACAGATACGCAGTATTTT
TRBD2,TRBV18,-,TRBJ2-1,CASSHLPGLADDLSYNEQFF,TGTGCCAGCTCACACCTTCCGGGACTAGCAGACGACCTCTCCTACAATGAGCAGTTCTTC
-,TRBV9,-,TRBJ1-2,CASSGGWASFGYTF,TGTGCCAGCAGCGGGGGGTGGGCGTCTTTTGGCTACACCTTC
TRBD1,TRBV6-4,many,TRBJ2-1,CASSTGVATGEQFF,TGTGCCAGCAGTACAGGGGTAGCCACCGGAGAGCAGTTCTTC
-,TRBV12-3/TRBV12-4,few,TRBJ1-2,CASSSSGRGDYGYTF,TGTGCCAGCTCGTCGTCAGGGCGGGGGGACTATGGCTACACCTTC
TRBD1,TRBV5-1,few,TRBJ1-1,CASSSGQEGEAFF,TGCGCCAGCAGCTCGGGACAGGAAGGTGAAGCTTTCTTT
TRBD2,TRBV7-6,-,TRBJ2-3,CASSPLAGAADTQYF,TGTGCCAGCAGCCCCTTAGCGGGAGCGGCAGATACGCAGTATTTT
-,TRBV7-8,-,TRBJ1-6,CASSLTDGFSYNSPLHF,TGTGCCAGCAGCTTAACGGACGGCTTTTCCTATAATTCACCCCTCCACTTT
TRBD2,TRBV12-3/TRBV12-4,-,TRBJ2-1,CASSLSLAGGGNEQFF,TGTGCCAGCAGTTTATCCCTAGCGGGGGGCGGGAATGAGCAGTTCTTC
-,TRBV28,few,TRBJ1-5,CASIATGGHSNQPQHF,TGTGCCAGCATCGCTACAGGCGGGCATAGCAATCAGCCCCAGCATTTT
TRBD2,TRBV9,few,TRBJ2-1,CASSASSGAYNEQFF,TGTGCCAGCAGCGCCTCTAGCGGGGCGTACAATGAGCAGTTCTTC
TRBD1,TRBV7-9,-,TRBJ2-7,CASSAPRDRVDYEQYF,TGTGCCAGCAGCGCGCCCCGGGACAGGGTCGACTACGAGCAGTACTTC
-,TRBV20-1,few,TRBJ1-2,CSTTGANYGYTF,TGCAGTACTACGGGGGCGAACTATGGCTACACCTTC
-,TRBV7-8,few,TRBJ2-7,CASSLGRDISYEQYF,TGTGCCAGCAGCTTAGGACGGGACATCTCCTACGAGCAGTACTTC
-,TRBV27,-,TRBJ1-1,CASSFLMNTEAFF,TGTGCCAGCAGTTTTTTAATGAACACTGAAGCTTTCTTT
-,TRBV6-4,-,TRBJ2-5,CASGVRVGETQYF,TGTGCCAGCGGCGTGCGGGTTGGAGAGACCCAGTACTTC
-,TRBV7-2,many,TRBJ1-1,CASSSQISSRAFF,TGTGCCAGCAGCTCTCAGATCTCAAGTCGAGCTTTCTTT